This passage covers 20 T cell receptor beta chains from one sample sequenced in a study of cytomegalovirus exposure and HLA in healthy donors (dated by TCRdb to the late 2010s). The library was built by means of the immunoSEQ multiplex PCR assay. A mixture of 60 forward primers for TCR Vbeta segments and 13 reverse primers for TCR Jbeta segments was used in the multiplex PCR. TCRdb obtained this table from immuneACCESS and retained in-frame rearrangements with V and J assigned. These tables miss some clones; where compared with another copy, unresolved V genes account for less than half of the shortfall, and the remainder is unexplained. The sample table lists fewer than 200,000 clones, about 72% of them with a count of one. About 1.4% of the sample goes to the ten largest clones. The sample was PBMCs. The receptors originated from a girl under 18 in good health and CMV-seronegative.

The genes are TRBV11-2 and TRBJ2-7; D is perhaps TRBD2 (7 bases). Germline values: CDR1 SGHAT, CDR2 FQNNGV. This CDR3 is 16 amino acids long. Trimming stripped 5 bases from V and 2 bases from J, with 19 bases between. CDR3 in DNA: TGTGCCAGCAGCCTTGAGGGGGGCCGGGGGGCCTACGAGCAGTACTTC. Encoded protein: CASSLEGGRGAYEQYF.

The rearrangement links TRBV5-4 to TRBJ2-7; tentatively, D is TRBD2 (6 bases). CDR1 is SGHNT, CDR2 YYREEE, per germline (reference sequence). CDR3 length equals 14 residues. The V and J ends lost 1 base and 3 bases respectively, with 11 bases between them. CDR3 DNA: TGTGCCAGCAGCTTGAGTAGCGGAAGCTACGAGCAGTACTTC. It is translated as CASSLSSGSYEQYF. The whole variable domain, remainder taken from reference TRBV5-4 and TRBJ2-7, is ETGVTQSPTHLIKTRGQQVTLRCSSQSGHNTVSWYQQALGQGPQFIFQYYREEENGRGNFPPRFSGLQFPNYSSELNVNALELDDSALYLCASSLSSGSYEQYFGPGTRLTVT.

The gene calls are TRBV6-4 and TRBJ1-2, with D unresolved. Trimming took off 5 bases at V and 3 bases at J, with 16 bases between the two ends. This CDR3 contains 15 residues. CDR1 and CDR2 (germline): MRHNA, SNTAGT. CDR3 DNA sequence: TGTGCCAGCAGTCCGGGGTTTGGAGTTGACTATGGCTACACCTTC. This encodes CASSPGFGVDYGYTF.

This chain joins TRBV5-5 and TRBJ1-5; TRBD1 might be the D (5 bases). Trimming cost V 2 bases and J 0 bases, with 12 bases left between them. Germline V gene data show CDR1 as SGHKS and CDR2 as YYEKEE (reference sequence). The CDR3 is 16 amino acids. The chain's CDR3 is CASSFSGLGSNQPQHF. As DNA, the CDR3 is TGTGCCAGCAGCTTTTCAGGGCTTGGTAGCAATCAGCCCCAGCATTTT. The full variable domain, with the rest looked up from reference TRBV5-5 and TRBJ1-5, is DAGVTQSPTHLIKTRGQQVTLRCSPISGHKSVSWYQQVLGQGPQFIFQYYEKEERGRGNFPDRFSARQFPNYSSELNVNALLLGDSALYLCASSFSGLGSNQPQHFGDGTRLSIL.

This clone was observed a handful of times. The J gene is TRBJ1-1, the V gene TRBV5-8; D possibly corresponds to TRBD1 (6 bases). Germline CDR1 SGHTS, CDR2 YDEGEE. V lost 2 bases and J 8 bases, leaving 22 bases between the germline ends. This CDR3 comprises 16 residues. The chain's CDR3 is CASSFPFGDRPMEAFF. In DNA form, the CDR3 reads TGTGCCAGCAGCTTTCCTTTCGGAGACAGGCCGATGGAAGCTTTCTTT.

The chain has TRBV13 and TRBJ2-4; TRBD2 matches at 12 bases. The length of the CDR3 is 19 residues. CDR1 is PRHDT and CDR2 is FYEKMQ in the germline V gene (reference sequence). Losses at the gene ends were 0 bases for V and 3 bases for J; bases not matched to a gene: 9. CDR3 loop: CASSLGLAGGQVDKNIQYF. Written as DNA, the CDR3 is TGTGCCAGCAGCTTAGGGCTAGCGGGGGGGCAAGTGGACAAAAACATTCAGTACTTC.

The gene calls are TRBV11-2 and TRBJ1-6; TRBD1 matches 9 bases. CDR1 and CDR2 (germline): SGHAT, FQNNGV. This CDR3 has 19 residues. Trimming at V came to 3 bases and at J to 7 bases, leaving 16 bases not matched to a gene. The CDR3 region has the DNA TGTGCCAGCAGCTTTACTGTACAGGGGGCGTCGTTTATGAATTCACCCCTCCACTTT. Translation gives CASSFTVQGASFMNSPLHF.

V is TRBV7-2 and J is TRBJ1-3; no clear D. CDR3 length equals 15 residues. Trimming cost V 1 base and J 1 base, with 8 bases left between them. Germline-derived CDR1 and CDR2 are SGHTA and FQGNSA. This chain's CDR3 is CASSLVPVSGNTIYF. The CDR3 DNA follows: TGTGCCAGCAGCTTAGTTCCGGTTTCTGGAAACACCATATATTTT. The entire variable domain, with the rest obtained from reference TRBV7-2 and TRBJ1-3, is as follows: GAGVSQSPSNKVTEKGKDVELRCDPISGHTALYWYRQSLGQGLEFLIYFQGNSAPDKSGLPSDRFSAERTGGSVSTLTIQRTQQEDSAVYLCASSLVPVSGNTIYFGEGSWLTVV.

The CDR3 region is CASSQDGGSSYNEQFF. In DNA, the CDR3 is TGCGCCAGCAGCCAAGATGGGGGGAGCTCCTACAATGAGCAGTTCTTC. The chain joins TRBV4-1 to TRBJ2-1; a possible D gene is TRBD2 (6 bases). The CDR3 extends over 16 amino acids. CDR1 is MGHRA and CDR2 is YSYEKL in the germline V gene. Trimming took off 0 bases at V and 0 bases at J, with 9 bases between the two ends.

This clone appeared a few times. This chain links TRBV2 with TRBJ2-5; D might be TRBD2 (6 bases). This CDR3 is 14 amino acids long. CDR1 SNHLY and CDR2 FYNNEI come from the germline V gene. Trimming pared 6 bases from V and 2 bases from J, leaving 13 bases between. The CDR3 sequence is CASSPGGAQETQYF. Written as DNA, the CDR3 is TGTGCCAGCAGCCCCGGGGGAGCACAAGAGACCCAGTACTTC.

The chain has TRBV9 and TRBJ2-6, with TRBD1 as a possible D gene (6 bases). V dropped 6 bases and J dropped 4 bases, with 14 bases sitting between them. The CDR3 has 15 amino acids. Germline V gives CDR1 SGDLS, CDR2 YYNGEE. The CDR3, as DNA: TGTGCCAGCACCCCGGGGACATTAGGGGCCAACGTCCTGACTTTC. Its translation is CASTPGTLGANVLTF. Full variable domain (missing parts from reference TRBV9 and TRBJ2-6): DSGVTQTPKHLITATGQRVTLRCSPRSGDLSVYWYQQSLDQGLQFLIQYYNGEERAKGNILERFSAQQFPDLHSELNLSSLELGDSALYFCASTPGTLGANVLTFGAGSRLTVL.

This clone was observed once. The chain uses TRBV15 and TRBJ1-2, with 8 bases identical to TRBD1. The CDR3 is made up of 15 amino acids. Germline assignment: CDR1 LNHNV and CDR2 YYDKDF (reference sequence). V lost 2 bases to trimming and J lost 5 bases; unmatched junction nucleotides: 7. CDR3 protein: CATSRLDRGWYGYTF. The CDR3 DNA follows: TGTGCCACCAGCAGACTCGACAGGGGATGGTATGGCTACACCTTC.

Here the CDR3 DNA reads TGTGCCAGCAGCTTGTCTGGGCGCTTCTACGAGCAGTACTTC. It specifies CASSLSGRFYEQYF. This chain links TRBV5-4 with TRBJ2-7; no definite D call. V dropped 1 base and J dropped 3 bases, with 11 bases sitting between them. Germline CDR1 SGHNT, CDR2 YYREEE (reference sequence). This CDR3 spans 14 amino acids.

The rearrangement links TRBV9 to TRBJ1-3, with 7 bases lining up with TRBD1. The V and J ends lost 0 bases and 0 bases, in that order; junction bases with no gene match: 9. Germline CDR1 and CDR2: SGDLS and YYNGEE. The CDR3 runs to 18 residues. This CDR3 is CASSVGGTASFSGNTIYF. The DNA for the CDR3 is TGTGCCAGCAGCGTAGGGGGGACAGCGAGTTTCTCTGGAAACACCATATATTTT.

A remark on this clone: The junction and the germline gene differ at one end; a read error may be behind it. The CDR3 sequence: CASRGSGGNQPQHF. As DNA, the CDR3 is TGTGCCAGCAGGGGGTCAGGGGGCAACCAGCCCCAGCATTTT. The chain carries TRBV27 and TRBJ1-5; 8 nucleotides align to TRBD1. Germline-derived CDR1 and CDR2 are MNHEY and SMNVEV (reference sequence). CDR3 size: 14 residues.

This chain connects TRBV19 to TRBJ2-3; D may be TRBD2 (7 bases). With 1 base removed from V and 5 bases from J, the gap between germline ends came to 13 bases. CDR1 and CDR2 (germline): LNHDA, SQIVND (reference sequence). The CDR3 runs 15 residues. In DNA, the CDR3 is TGTGCCAGTAGTATAGCGGGGGGCGGCGGAGATACGCAGTATTTT. It translates to CASSIAGGGGDTQYF.

The V call is TRBV30, the J call TRBJ2-5; 7 positions agree with TRBD1. J gave up 3 bases and V 1 base, and 5 bases lay outside the gene matches. CDR3 length: 14 residues. From germline, CDR1 is GTSNPN and CDR2 SVGIG (reference sequence). The CDR3 here is CAWSDGQAKETQYF. The CDR3 DNA sequence: TGTGCCTGGAGTGACGGACAGGCGAAAGAGACCCAGTACTTC.

The CDR3 sequence is CASNTGYETQYF. The DNA for the CDR3 is TGTGCCAGCAACACGGGGTACGAGACCCAGTACTTC. The rearrangement uses TRBV2 and TRBJ2-5, with D perhaps TRBD2 (5 bases). This CDR3 contains 12 residues. The V gene's germline CDR1 is SNHLY and CDR2 FYNNEI. The V and J ends lost 7 bases and 5 bases respectively, with 11 bases between them.

The V and J genes are TRBV29-1 and TRBJ1-2; D perhaps matches TRBD1 (5 bases). Germline CDR1 is SQVTM and CDR2 is ANQGSEA. The V and J ends lost 0 bases and 1 base respectively, with 15 bases between them. CDR3 size: 16 residues. The CDR3 DNA is TGCAGCGTTGAAGATTTAATGCAGGGCCGTAACTATGGCTACACCTTC. As protein: CSVEDLMQGRNYGYTF. Using reference TRBV29-1 and TRBJ1-2 for the parts outside the CDR3, the full variable domain is SAVISQKPSRDICQRGTSLTIQCQVDSQVTMMFWYRQQPGQSLTLIATANQGSEATYESGFVIDKFPISRPNLTFSTLTVSNMSPEDSSIYLCSVEDLMQGRNYGYTFGSGTRLTVV.

The chain recombines TRBV27 with TRBJ2-7, with TRBD2 matching 12 bases. This CDR3 has 16 amino acids. Germline CDR1 and CDR2: MNHEY and SMNVEV (reference sequence). V dropped 4 bases and J dropped 3; count of bases not matched to a gene: 7. DNA for the CDR3: TGTGCCAGCAGTTACGGGACTAGCGGGCGGTTCTACGAGCAGTACTTC. This encodes CASSYGTSGRFYEQYF.